Described below is a single T cell receptor beta chain sequence and its context. What it binds is not known. Trimming cost V 11 bases and J 5 bases, with 12 bases left between them. This CDR3 is 11 amino acids long. The germline V gene encodes CDR1 SNHLY and CDR2 FYNNEI. TCRdb recomputed calls from the reads with MiXCR, one row per CDR3 protein. The table lists about 920,000 distinct CDR3 sequences, around 31% of them singletons. This record comes from a study of T cell repertoires in cytomegalovirus infection. Study-wide points: Adding up the frequency of public TCR beta families identified people who carried CMV plus the relevant HLA. The ex vivo response was dominated by HLA-C-restricted CMV-specific TCR beta clonotypes.

The V call is TRBV2, the J call TRBJ2-5; D remains ambiguous. The sequencing used cultured CD8+ T cells from PBMCs, collected from culture after CMV antigen stimulation. This sequence originates from a human donor in good health (CMV status not recorded). Some clones in this sample may be carry-over from other donors' samples. CDR3 amino acids: CAQRAEETQYF. In DNA form, the CDR3 reads TGTGCCCAAAGGGCAGAGGAGACCCAGTACTTC.